This T cell receptor (beta chain) was documented in a study of CD8 T cells in Susac syndrome. About the research overall: When blood was drawn, the patients with Susac syndrome were therapy-naive, on corticosteroids, or on intravenous immunoglobulin alone. Findings of the study overall: CD4+ T cell repertoires in Susac syndrome lacked clonal expansion.

V shed 7 bases and J shed 2 bases, with 10 bases lying between them. The CDR3 loop spans 13 amino acids. From blood CD8+ and CD4+ T cells, TCR beta sequences were generated. A quantity of 0.5 to 1 ug RNA underwent reverse transcription using random hexamers. It was immunoSEQ multiplex PCR that amplified TCR beta CDR3 across 54 Vbeta and 13 Jbeta. TCRdb analysed the immunoSEQ multiplex PCR reads with MiXCR anew, one entry per CDR3 protein. The sample shows 150,000 to 180,000 distinct CDR3 sequences, around 96% of them seen only once. This clonotype was recorded only once. Its specificity is not known. The sample consisted of CD4+ T cells from PBMCs. The V and J genes are TRBV12-3 or TRBV12-4 and TRBJ2-3; D might be TRBD1 (6 bases). This receptor was taken from a human donor with Susac syndrome. CDR3 region: CASIDRNTDTQYF. DNA for the CDR3: TGTGCCAGCATCGACAGGAACACAGATACGCAGTATTTT.